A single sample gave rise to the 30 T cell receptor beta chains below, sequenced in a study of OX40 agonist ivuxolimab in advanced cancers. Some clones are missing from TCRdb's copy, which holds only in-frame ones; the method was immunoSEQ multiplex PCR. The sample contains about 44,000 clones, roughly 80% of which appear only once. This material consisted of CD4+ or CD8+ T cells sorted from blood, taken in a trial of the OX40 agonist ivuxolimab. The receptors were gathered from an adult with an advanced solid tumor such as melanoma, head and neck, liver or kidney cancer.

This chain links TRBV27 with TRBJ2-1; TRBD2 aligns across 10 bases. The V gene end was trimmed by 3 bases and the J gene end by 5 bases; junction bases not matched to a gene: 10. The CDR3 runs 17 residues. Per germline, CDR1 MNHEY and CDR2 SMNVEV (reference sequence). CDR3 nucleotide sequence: TGTGCCAGCAGTTTCGGTATAGCGGGAGGCCGAAACAATGAGCAGTTCTTC. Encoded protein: CASSFGIAGGRNNEQFF.

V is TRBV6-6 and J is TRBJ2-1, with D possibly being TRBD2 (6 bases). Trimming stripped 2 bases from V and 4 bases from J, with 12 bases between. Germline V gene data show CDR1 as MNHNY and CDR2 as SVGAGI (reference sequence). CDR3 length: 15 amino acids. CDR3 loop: CASSYAVAAYNEQFF. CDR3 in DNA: TGTGCCAGCAGTTACGCGGTAGCGGCTTACAATGAGCAGTTCTTC.

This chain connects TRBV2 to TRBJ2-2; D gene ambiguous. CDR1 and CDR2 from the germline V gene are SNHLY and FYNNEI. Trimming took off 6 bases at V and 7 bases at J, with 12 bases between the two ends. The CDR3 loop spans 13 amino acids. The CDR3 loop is CASSPDGIGELFF. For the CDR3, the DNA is TGTGCCAGCAGCCCGGACGGAATCGGGGAGCTGTTTTTT.

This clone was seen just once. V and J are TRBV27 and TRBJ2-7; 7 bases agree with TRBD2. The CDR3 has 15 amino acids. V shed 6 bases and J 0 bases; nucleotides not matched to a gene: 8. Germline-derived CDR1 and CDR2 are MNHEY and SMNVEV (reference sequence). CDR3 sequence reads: CASSPLAVSSYEQYF. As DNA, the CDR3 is TGTGCCAGCAGCCCCCTAGCGGTTAGCTCCTACGAGCAGTACTTC.

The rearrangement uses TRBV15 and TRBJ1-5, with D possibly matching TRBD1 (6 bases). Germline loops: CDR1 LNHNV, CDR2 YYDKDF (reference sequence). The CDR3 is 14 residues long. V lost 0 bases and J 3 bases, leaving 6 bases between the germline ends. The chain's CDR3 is CATSREGANQPQHF. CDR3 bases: TGTGCCACCAGCAGAGAGGGGGCCAATCAGCCCCAGCATTTT.

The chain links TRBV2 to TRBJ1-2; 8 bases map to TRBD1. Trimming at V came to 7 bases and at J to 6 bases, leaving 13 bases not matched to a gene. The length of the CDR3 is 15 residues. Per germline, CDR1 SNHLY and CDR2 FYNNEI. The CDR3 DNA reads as TGTGCCAGCACCGCAGGGGGCGCGAACTATAATGGCTACACCTTC. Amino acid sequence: CASTAGGANYNGYTF.

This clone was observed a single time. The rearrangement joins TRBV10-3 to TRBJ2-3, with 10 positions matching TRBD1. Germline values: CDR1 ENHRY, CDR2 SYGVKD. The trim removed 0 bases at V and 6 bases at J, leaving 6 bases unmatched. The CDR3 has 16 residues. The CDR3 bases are TGTGCCATCAGTGAGTCTGACAGGGGGCAGTATGATACGCAGTATTTT. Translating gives CAISESDRGQYDTQYF.

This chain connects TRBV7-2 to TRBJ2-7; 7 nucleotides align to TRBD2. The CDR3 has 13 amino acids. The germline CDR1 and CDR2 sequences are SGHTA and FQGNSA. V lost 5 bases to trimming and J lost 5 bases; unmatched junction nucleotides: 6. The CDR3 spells CASSKGLIDEQYF. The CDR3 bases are TGTGCCAGCAGCAAGGGACTAATCGACGAGCAGTACTTC. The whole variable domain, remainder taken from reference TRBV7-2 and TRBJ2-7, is GAGVSQSPSNKVTEKGKDVELRCDPISGHTALYWYRQSLGQGLEFLIYFQGNSAPDKSGLPSDRFSAERTGGSVSTLTIQRTQQEDSAVYLCASSKGLIDEQYFGPGTRLTVT.

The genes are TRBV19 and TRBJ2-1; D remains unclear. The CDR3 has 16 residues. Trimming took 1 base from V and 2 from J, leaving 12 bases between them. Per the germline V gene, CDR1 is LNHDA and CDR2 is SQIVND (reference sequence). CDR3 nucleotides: TGTGCCAGTAGTATAGGCGGTGCCCCGCCCTACAATGAGCAGTTCTTC. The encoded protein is CASSIGGAPPYNEQFF. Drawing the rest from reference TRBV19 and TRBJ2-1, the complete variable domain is DGGITQSPKYLFRKEGQNVTLSCEQNLNHDAMYWYRQDPGQGLRLIYYSQIVNDFQKGDIAEGYSVSREKKESFPLTVTSAQKNPTAFYLCASSIGGAPPYNEQFFGPGTRLTVL.

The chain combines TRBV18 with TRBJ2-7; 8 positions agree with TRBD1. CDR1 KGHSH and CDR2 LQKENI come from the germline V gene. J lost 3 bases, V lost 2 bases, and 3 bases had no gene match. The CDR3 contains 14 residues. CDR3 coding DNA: TGTGCCAGCTCACCATCAGGGGGCCTCTACGAGCAGTACTTC. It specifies CASSPSGGLYEQYF.

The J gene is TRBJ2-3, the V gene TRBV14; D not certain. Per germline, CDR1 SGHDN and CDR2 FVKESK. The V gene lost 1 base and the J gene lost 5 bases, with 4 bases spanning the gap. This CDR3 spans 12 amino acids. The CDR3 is CASSQVVDTQYF. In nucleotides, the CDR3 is TGTGCCAGCAGCCAAGTGGTAGATACGCAGTATTTT. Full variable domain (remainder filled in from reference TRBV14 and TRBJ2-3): EAGVTQFPSHSVIEKGQTVTLRCDPISGHDNLYWYRRVMGKEIKFLLHFVKESKQDESGMPNNRFLAERTGGTYSTLKVQPAELEDSGVYFCASSQVVDTQYFGPGTRLTVL.

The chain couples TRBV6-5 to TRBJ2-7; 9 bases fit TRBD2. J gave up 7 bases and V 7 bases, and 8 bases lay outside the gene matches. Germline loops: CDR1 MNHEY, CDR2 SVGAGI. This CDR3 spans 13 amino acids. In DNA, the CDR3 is TGTGCCAGCACGCGGCTAGCGGGATGGGAGCAGTACTTC. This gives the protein CASTRLAGWEQYF.

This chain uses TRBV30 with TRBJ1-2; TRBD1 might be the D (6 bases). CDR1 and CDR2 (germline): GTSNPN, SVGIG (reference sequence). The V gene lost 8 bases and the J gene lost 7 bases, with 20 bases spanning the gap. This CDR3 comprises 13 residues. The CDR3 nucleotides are TGTGCCGGGGGGCAAGGGTATGTTCGTGGCTACACCTTC. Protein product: CAGGQGYVRGYTF.

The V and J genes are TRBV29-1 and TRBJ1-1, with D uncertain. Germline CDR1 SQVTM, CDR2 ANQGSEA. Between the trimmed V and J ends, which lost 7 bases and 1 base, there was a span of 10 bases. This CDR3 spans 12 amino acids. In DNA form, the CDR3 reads TGCAGCGCCCTTTGGGGGAACACTGAAGCTTTCTTT. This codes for CSALWGNTEAFF.

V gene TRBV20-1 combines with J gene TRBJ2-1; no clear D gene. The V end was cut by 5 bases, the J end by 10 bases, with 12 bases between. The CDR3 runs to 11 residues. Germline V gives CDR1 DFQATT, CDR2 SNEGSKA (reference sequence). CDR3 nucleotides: TGCAGTGCTTCCCCGAGTCGAGAGCAGTTCTTC. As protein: CSASPSREQFF.

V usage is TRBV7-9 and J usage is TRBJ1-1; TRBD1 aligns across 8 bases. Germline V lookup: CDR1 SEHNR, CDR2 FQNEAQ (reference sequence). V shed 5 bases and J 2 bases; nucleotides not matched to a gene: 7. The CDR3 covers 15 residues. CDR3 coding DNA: TGTGCCAGCAGCAAGGGGGGGACAGGTAACACTGAAGCTTTCTTT. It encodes CASSKGGTGNTEAFF. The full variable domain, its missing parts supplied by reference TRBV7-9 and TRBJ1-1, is DTGVSQNPRHKITKRGQNVTFRCDPISEHNRLYWYRQTLGQGPEFLTYFQNEAQLEKSRLLSDRFSAERPKGSFSTLEIQRTEQGDSAMYLCASSKGGTGNTEAFFGQGTRLTVV.

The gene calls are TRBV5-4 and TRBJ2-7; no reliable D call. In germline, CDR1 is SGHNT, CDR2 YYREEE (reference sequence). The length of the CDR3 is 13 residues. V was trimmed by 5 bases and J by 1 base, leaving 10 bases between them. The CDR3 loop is CASRIIGSYEQYF. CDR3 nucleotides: TGTGCCAGCAGAATCATCGGGTCCTACGAGCAGTACTTC.

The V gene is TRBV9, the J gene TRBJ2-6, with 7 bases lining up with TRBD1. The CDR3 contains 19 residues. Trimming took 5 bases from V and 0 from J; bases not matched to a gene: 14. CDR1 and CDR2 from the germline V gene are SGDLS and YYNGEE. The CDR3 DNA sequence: TGTGCCAGCAGAGGGAACCGGGACAGCCGACTCTCTGGGGCCAACGTCCTGACTTTC. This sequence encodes CASRGNRDSRLSGANVLTF. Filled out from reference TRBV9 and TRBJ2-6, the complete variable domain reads DSGVTQTPKHLITATGQRVTLRCSPRSGDLSVYWYQQSLDQGLQFLIQYYNGEERAKGNILERFSAQQFPDLHSELNLSSLELGDSALYFCASRGNRDSRLSGANVLTFGAGSRLTVL.

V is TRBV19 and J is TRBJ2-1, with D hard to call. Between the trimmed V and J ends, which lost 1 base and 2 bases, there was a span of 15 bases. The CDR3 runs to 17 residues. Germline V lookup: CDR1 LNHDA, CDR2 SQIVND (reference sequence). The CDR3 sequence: CASSIGTMSRAYNEQFF. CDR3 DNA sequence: TGTGCCAGTAGTATAGGCACTATGTCTCGCGCCTACAATGAGCAGTTCTTC.

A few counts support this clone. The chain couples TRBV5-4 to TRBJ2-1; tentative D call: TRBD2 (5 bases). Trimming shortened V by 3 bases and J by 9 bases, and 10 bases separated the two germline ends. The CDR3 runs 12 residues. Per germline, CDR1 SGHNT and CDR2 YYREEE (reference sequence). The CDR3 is CASSWERREQFF. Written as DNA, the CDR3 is TGTGCCAGCAGCTGGGAGCGTCGTGAGCAGTTCTTC. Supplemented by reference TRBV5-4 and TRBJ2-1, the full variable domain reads ETGVTQSPTHLIKTRGQQVTLRCSSQSGHNTVSWYQQALGQGPQFIFQYYREEENGRGNFPPRFSGLQFPNYSSELNVNALELDDSALYLCASSWERREQFFGPGTRLTVL.

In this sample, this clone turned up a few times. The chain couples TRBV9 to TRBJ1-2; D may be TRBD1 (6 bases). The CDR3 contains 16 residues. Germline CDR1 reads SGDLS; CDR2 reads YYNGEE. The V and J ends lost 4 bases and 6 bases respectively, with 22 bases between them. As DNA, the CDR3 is TGTGCCAGCAGCCCACGGGCTGCCTTTAGGGACAATGGCTACACCTTC. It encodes CASSPRAAFRDNGYTF.

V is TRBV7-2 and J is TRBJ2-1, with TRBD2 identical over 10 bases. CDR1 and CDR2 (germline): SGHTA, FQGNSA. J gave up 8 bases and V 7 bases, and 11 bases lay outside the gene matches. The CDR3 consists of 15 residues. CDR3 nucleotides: TGTGCCAGCACATCCCCTAGCGGGAGTCTCCATGAGCAGTTCTTC. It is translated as CASTSPSGSLHEQFF.

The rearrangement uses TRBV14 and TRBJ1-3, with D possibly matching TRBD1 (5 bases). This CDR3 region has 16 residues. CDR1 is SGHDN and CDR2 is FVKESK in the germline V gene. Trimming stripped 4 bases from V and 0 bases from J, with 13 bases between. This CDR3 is CASSLGTQVSGNTIYF. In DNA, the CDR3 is TGTGCCAGCAGCCTCGGGACCCAAGTCTCTGGAAACACCATATATTTT.

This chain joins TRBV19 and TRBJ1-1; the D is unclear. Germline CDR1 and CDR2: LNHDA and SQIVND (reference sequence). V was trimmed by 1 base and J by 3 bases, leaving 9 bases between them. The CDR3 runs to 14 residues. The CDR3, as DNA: TGTGCCAGTAGTATAGGCAGGTCCGACACTGAAGCTTTCTTT. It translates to CASSIGRSDTEAFF.

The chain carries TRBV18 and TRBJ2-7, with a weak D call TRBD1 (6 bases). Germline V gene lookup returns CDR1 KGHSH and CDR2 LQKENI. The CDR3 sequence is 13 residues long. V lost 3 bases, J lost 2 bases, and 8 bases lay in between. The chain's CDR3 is CASSPGQTYEQYF. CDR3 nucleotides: TGTGCCAGCTCACCTGGACAGACCTACGAGCAGTACTTC. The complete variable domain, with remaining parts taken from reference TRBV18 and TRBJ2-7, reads NAGVMQNPRHLVRRRGQEARLRCSPMKGHSHVYWYRQLPEEGLKFMVYLQKENIIDESGMPKERFSAEFPKEGPSILRIQQVVRGDSAAYFCASSPGQTYEQYFGPGTRLTVT.

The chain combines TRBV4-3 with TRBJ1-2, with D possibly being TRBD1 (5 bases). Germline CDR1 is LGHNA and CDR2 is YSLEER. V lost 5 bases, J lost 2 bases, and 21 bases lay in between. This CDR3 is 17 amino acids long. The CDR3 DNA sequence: TGCGCCAGCAGCGCAGGGCCTACCCAACCCTTAAACTATGGCTACACCTTC. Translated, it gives CASSAGPTQPLNYGYTF.

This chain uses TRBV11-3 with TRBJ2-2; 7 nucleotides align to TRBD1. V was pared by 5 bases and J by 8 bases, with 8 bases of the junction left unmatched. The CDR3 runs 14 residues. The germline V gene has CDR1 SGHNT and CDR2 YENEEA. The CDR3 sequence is CASSLQGPGGELFF. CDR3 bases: TGTGCCAGCAGCCTACAGGGGCCCGGAGGGGAGCTGTTTTTT.

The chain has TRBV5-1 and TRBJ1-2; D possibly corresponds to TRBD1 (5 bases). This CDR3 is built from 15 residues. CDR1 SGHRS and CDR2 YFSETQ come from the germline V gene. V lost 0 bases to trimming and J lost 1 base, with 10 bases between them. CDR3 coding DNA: TGCGCCAGCAGCTTGGGCAGGGACTATAACTATGGCTACACCTTC. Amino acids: CASSLGRDYNYGYTF.

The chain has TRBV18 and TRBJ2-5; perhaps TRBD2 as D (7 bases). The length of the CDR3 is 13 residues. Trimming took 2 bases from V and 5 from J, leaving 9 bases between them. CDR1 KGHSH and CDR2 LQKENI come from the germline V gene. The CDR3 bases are TGTGCCAGCTCACCAGGCGGGGGCGAGACCCAGTACTTC. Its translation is CASSPGGGETQYF. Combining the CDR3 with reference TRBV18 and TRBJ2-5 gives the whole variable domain NAGVMQNPRHLVRRRGQEARLRCSPMKGHSHVYWYRQLPEEGLKFMVYLQKENIIDESGMPKERFSAEFPKEGPSILRIQQVVRGDSAAYFCASSPGGGETQYFGPGTRLLVL.

The CDR3 DNA follows: TGTGCCAGCAGTTCACAGGGGGCTGGGCAGCCCCAGCATTTT. It yields the protein CASSSQGAGQPQHF. The genes are TRBV27 and TRBJ1-5, with TRBD1 matching over 9 bases. Germline trimming cut 4 bases from V and 7 bases from J; bases unmatched to any gene: 5. The CDR3 consists of 14 residues. Germline CDR1 and CDR2: MNHEY and SMNVEV (reference sequence).